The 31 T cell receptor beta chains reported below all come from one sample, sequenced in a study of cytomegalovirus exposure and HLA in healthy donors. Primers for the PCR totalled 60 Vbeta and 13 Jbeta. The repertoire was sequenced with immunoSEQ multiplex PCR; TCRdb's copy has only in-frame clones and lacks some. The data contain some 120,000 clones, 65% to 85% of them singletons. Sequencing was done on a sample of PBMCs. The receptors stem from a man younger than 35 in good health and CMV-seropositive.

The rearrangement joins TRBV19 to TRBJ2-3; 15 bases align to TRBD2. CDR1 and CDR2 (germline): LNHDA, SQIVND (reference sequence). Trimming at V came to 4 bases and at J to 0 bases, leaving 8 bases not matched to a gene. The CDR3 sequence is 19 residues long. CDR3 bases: TGTGCCAGTAGTAGGGGACTAGCGGGAGGCGCCGCTAGCACAGATACGCAGTATTTT. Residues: CASSRGLAGGAASTDTQYF.

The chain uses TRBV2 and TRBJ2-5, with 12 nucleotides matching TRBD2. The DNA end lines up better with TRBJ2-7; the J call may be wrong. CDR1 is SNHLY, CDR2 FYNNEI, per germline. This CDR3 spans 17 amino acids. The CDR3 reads CATERGTSGRSSYEQYF. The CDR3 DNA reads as TGTGCCACCGAGCGAGGGACTAGCGGGCGAAGCTCCTACGAGCAGTACTTC.

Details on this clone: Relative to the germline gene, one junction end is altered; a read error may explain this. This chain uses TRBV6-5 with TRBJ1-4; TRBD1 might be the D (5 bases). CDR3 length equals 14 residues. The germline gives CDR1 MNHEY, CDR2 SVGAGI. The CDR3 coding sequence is TGTGTCAGCAGCGACAGCTCAACTAATGAAAAACTGTTTTTT. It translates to CVSSDSSTNEKLFF.

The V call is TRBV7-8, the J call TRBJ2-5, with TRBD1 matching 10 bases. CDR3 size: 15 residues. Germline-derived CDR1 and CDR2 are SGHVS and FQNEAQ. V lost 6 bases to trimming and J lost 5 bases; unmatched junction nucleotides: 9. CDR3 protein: CASRPGTGDGETQYF. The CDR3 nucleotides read TGTGCCAGCAGGCCCGGGACAGGGGATGGGGAGACCCAGTACTTC.

CDR3: CASSLRTDHPNYGYTF. The CDR3 bases are TGTGCCAGCAGCTTAAGGACAGATCATCCCAACTATGGCTACACCTTC. The chain has TRBV7-8 and TRBJ1-2; D perhaps matches TRBD1 (6 bases). Germline V gene lookup returns CDR1 SGHVS and CDR2 FQNEAQ. V shed 2 bases and J shed 2 bases, with 15 bases lying between them. The CDR3 loop spans 16 amino acids.

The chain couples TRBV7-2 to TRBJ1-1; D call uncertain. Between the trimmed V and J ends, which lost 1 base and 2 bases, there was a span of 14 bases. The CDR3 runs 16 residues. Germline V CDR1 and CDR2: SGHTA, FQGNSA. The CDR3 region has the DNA TGTGCCAGCAGCTTAGGACTTTTGGGTTTTAACACTGAAGCTTTCTTT. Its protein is CASSLGLLGFNTEAFF.

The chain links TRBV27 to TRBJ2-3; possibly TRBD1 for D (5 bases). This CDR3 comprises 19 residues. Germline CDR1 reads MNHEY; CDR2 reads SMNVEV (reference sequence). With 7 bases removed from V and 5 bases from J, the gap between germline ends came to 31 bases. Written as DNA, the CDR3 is TGTGCCAGCACCAAGCCACCTAAAGTAACGACAGCCGTGCTAGATACGCAGTATTTT. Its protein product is CASTKPPKVTTAVLDTQYF.

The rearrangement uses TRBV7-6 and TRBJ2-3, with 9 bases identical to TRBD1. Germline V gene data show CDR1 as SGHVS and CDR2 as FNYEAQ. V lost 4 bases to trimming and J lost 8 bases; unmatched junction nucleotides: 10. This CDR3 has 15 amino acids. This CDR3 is CASSSGTGLGGTQYF. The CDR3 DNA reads TGTGCCAGCAGCTCCGGGACAGGGTTAGGGGGTACGCAGTATTTT.

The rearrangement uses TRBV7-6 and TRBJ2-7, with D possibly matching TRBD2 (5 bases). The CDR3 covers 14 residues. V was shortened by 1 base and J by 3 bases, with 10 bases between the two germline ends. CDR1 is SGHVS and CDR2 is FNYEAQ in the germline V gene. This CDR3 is CASSLVREGYEQYF. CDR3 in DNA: TGTGCCAGCAGCTTAGTACGAGAGGGCTACGAGCAGTACTTC.

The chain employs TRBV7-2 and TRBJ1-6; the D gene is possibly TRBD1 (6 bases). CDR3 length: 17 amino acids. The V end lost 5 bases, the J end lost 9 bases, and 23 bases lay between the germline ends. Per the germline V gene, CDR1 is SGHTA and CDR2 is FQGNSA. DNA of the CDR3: TGTGCCAGCAGCCGAACTATCGTACAGGGCGGGGGTTCACCCCTCCACTTT. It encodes CASSRTIVQGGGSPLHF.

CDR3 sequence (DNA): TGTGCCAGCAGCCCGATAGCGGATTTACAAGAGACCCAGTACTTC. Encoded protein: CASSPIADLQETQYF. V usage is TRBV7-8 and J usage is TRBJ2-5; TRBD2 is a possible D gene (6 bases). V lost 5 bases, J lost 2 bases, and 15 bases lay in between. The germline gives CDR1 SGHVS, CDR2 FQNEAQ. CDR3 length equals 15 residues.

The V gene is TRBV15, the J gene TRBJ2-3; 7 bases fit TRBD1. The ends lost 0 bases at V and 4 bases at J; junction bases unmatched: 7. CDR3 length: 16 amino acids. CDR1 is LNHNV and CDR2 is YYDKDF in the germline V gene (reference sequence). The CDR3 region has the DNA TGTGCCACCAGCAGAGATGAAGTGGGGACAGCAGATACGCAGTATTTT. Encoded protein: CATSRDEVGTADTQYF.

The CDR3 is CASSAREEAVYEQYF. CDR3 DNA sequence: TGTGCCAGCAGTGCCCGTGAGGAGGCCGTCTACGAGCAGTACTTC. V is TRBV6-1 and J is TRBJ2-7; tentatively, D is TRBD2 (5 bases). CDR3 length equals 15 residues. Germline V lookup: CDR1 MNHNS, CDR2 SASEGT. Trimming took 4 bases from V and 3 from J, leaving 16 bases between them.

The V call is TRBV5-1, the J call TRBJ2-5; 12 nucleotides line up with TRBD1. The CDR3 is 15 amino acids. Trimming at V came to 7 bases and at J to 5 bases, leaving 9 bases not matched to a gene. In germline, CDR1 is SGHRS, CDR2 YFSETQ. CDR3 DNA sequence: TGCGCCAGCGGCCCCGGGACAGGGGGCCTGGAGACCCAGTACTTC. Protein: CASGPGTGGLETQYF.

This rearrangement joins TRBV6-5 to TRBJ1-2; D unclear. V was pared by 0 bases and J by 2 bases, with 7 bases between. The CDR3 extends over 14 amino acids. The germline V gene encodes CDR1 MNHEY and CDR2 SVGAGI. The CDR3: CASSYSSTNYGYTF. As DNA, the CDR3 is TGTGCCAGCAGTTACTCATCAACAAACTATGGCTACACCTTC.

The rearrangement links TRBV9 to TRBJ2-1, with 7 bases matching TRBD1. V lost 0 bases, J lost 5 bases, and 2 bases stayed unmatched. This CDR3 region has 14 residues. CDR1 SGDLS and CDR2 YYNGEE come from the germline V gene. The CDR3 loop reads CASSVAGTDNEQFF. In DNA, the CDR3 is TGTGCCAGCAGCGTAGCCGGGACAGACAATGAGCAGTTCTTC.

The DNA for the CDR3 is TGTGCCAGCAGCTTAGGGACAGGGTGGTCCTACGAGCAGTACTTC. Translated, it gives CASSLGTGWSYEQYF. This chain links TRBV7-9 with TRBJ2-7; TRBD1 aligns across 8 bases. This CDR3 has 15 residues. With 1 base clipped from V and 1 base from J, the junction kept 3 bases outside the gene matches. Germline CDR1 is SEHNR and CDR2 is FQNEAQ (reference sequence).

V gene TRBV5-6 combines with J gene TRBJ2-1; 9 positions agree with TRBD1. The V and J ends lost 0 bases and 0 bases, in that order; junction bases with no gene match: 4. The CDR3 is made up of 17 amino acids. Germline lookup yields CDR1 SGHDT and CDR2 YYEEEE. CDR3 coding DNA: TGTGCCAGCAGCTTGGAAACAGGGGGCAGCTCCTACAATGAGCAGTTCTTC. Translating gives CASSLETGGSSYNEQFF.

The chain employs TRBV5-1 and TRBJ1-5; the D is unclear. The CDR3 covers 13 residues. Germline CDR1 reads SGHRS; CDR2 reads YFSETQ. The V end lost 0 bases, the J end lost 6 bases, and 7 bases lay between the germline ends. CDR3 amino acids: CASSLDSGQPQHF. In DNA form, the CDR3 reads TGCGCCAGCAGCTTGGATTCGGGTCAGCCCCAGCATTTT.

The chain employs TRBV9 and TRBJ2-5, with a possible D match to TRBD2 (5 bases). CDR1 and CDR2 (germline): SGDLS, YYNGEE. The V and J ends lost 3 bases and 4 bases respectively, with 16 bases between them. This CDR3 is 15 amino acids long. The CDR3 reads CASSGGLLGVETQYF. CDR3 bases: TGTGCCAGCAGCGGCGGACTCCTCGGGGTAGAGACCCAGTACTTC.

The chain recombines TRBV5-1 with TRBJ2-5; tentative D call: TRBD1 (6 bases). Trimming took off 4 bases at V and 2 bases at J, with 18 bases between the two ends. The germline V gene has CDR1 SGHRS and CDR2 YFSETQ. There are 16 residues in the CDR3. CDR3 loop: CASSTGLSQQQETQYF. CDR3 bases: TGCGCCAGCAGCACAGGGTTGTCGCAACAACAAGAGACCCAGTACTTC.

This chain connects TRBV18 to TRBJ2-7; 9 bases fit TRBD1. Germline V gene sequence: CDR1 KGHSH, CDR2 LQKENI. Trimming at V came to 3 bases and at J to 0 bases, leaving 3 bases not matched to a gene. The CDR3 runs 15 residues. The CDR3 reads CASSPGQGSSYEQYF. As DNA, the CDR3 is TGTGCCAGCTCACCCGGACAGGGGAGCTCCTACGAGCAGTACTTC.

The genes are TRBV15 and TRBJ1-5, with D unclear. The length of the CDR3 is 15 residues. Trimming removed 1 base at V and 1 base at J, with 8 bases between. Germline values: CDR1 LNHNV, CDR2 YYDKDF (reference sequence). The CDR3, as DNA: TGTGCCACCAGCAGAGTAGCGGGGAGCAATCAGCCCCAGCATTTT. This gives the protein CATSRVAGSNQPQHF.

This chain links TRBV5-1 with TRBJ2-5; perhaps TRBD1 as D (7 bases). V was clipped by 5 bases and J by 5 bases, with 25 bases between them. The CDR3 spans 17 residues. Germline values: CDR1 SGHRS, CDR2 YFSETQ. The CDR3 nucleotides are TGCGCCAGCAGTAAGTCCGGGACAGCGCGTCGGGGGGAGACCCAGTACTTC. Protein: CASSKSGTARRGETQYF. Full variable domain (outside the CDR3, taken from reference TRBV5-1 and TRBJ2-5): KAGVTQTPRYLIKTRGQQVTLSCSPISGHRSVSWYQQTPGQGLQFLFEYFSETQRNKGNFPGRFSGRQFSNSRSEMNVSTLELGDSALYLCASSKSGTARRGETQYFGPGTRLLVL.

The chain's CDR3 is CASRQGQATNYEQYF. In DNA form, the CDR3 reads TGTGCCAGTAGGCAAGGACAGGCGACGAACTACGAGCAGTACTTC. The genes are TRBV19 and TRBJ2-7; 7 nucleotides match TRBD1. The V gene's germline CDR1 is LNHDA and CDR2 SQIVND (reference sequence). This CDR3 is built from 15 residues. Trimming removed 6 bases from V and 3 bases from J; junction bases left unmatched: 11.

The CDR3 here is CASSEELGREAFF. CDR3 bases: TGTGCCAGCAGTGAAGAGCTAGGAAGGGAAGCTTTCTTT. The rearrangement links TRBV2 to TRBJ1-1; D is unclear. The CDR3 is 13 residues long. Trimming pared 1 base from V and 8 bases from J, leaving 11 bases between. Germline assignment: CDR1 SNHLY and CDR2 FYNNEI. The full variable domain, rest sourced from reference TRBV2 and TRBJ1-1, is EPEVTQTPSHQVTQMGQEVILRCVPISNHLYFYWYRQILGQKVEFLVSFYNNEISEKSEIFDDQFSVERPDGSNFTLKIRSTKLEDSAMYFCASSEELGREAFFGQGTRLTVV.

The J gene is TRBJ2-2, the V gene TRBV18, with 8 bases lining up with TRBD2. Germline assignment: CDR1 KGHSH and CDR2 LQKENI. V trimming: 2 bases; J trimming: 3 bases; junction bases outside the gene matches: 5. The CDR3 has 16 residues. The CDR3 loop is CASSPGLASYTGELFF. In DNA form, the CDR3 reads TGTGCCAGCTCACCAGGACTAGCCTCTTACACCGGGGAGCTGTTTTTT.

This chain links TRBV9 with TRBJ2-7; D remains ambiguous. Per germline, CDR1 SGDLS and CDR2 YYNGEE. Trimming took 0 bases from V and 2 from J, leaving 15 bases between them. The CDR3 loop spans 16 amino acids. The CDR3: CASSVGLVAETYEQYF. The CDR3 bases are TGTGCCAGCAGCGTAGGTTTGGTGGCGGAAACCTACGAGCAGTACTTC.

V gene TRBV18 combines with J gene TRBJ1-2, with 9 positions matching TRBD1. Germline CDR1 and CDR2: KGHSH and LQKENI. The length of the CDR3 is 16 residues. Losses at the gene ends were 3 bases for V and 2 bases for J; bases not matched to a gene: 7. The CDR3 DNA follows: TGTGCCAGCTCACCGTTGTGGGGACAGGGAAACTATGGCTACACCTTC. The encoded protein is CASSPLWGQGNYGYTF.

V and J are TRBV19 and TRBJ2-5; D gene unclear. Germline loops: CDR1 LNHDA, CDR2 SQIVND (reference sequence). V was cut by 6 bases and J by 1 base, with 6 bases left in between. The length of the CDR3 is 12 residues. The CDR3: CASRSPQETQYF. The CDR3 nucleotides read TGTGCCAGTAGGAGCCCCCAAGAGACCCAGTACTTC.

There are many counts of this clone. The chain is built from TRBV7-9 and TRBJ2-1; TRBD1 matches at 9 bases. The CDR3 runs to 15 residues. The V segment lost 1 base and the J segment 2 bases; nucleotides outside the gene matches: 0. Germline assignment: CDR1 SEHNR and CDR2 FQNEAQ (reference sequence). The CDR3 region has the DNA TGTGCCAGCAGCTTAGGACAGGGGGCCTACAATGAGCAGTTCTTC. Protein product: CASSLGQGAYNEQFF.